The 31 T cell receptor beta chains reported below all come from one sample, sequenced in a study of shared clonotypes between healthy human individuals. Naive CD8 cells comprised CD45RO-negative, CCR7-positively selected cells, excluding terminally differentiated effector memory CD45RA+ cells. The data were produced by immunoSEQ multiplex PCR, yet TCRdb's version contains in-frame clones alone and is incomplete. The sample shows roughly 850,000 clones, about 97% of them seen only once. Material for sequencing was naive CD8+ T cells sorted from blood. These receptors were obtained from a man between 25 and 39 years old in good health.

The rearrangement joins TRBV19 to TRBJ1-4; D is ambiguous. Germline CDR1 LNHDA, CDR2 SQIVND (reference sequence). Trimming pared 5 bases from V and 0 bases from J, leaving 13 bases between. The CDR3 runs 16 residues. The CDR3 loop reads CASSRWGEATNEKLFF. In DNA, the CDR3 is TGTGCCAGTAGTCGTTGGGGAGAGGCAACTAATGAAAAACTGTTTTTT.

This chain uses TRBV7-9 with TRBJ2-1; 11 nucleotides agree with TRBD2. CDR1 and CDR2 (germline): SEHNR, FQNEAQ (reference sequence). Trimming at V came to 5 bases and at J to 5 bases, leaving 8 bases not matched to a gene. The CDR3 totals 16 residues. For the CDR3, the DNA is TGTGCCAGCAGCCCACGGGGACTAGCGGCGGACAATGAGCAGTTCTTC. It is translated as CASSPRGLAADNEQFF.

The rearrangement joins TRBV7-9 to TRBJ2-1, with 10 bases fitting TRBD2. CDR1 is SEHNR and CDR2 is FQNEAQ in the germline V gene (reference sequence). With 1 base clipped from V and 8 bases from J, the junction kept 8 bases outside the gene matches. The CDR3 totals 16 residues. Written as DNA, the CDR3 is TGTGCCAGCAGCTTAGGGGCAGCGGGAGGGGGAGATGAGCAGTTCTTC. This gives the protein CASSLGAAGGGDEQFF.

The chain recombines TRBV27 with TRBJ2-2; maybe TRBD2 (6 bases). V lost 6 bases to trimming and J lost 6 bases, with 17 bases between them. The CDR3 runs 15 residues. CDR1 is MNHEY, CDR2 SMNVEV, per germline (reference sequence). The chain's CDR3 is CASSHRDSYSGELFF. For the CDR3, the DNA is TGTGCCAGCAGCCACCGGGACTCCTACTCCGGGGAGCTGTTTTTT.

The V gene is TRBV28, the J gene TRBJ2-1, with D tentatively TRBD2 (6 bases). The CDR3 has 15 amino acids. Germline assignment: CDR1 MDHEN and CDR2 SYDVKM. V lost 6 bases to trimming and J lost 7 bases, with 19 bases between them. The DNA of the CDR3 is TGTGCCAGCAGCCTCCCGGAGACGGGAGAAAATGAGCAGTTCTTC. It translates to CASSLPETGENEQFF.

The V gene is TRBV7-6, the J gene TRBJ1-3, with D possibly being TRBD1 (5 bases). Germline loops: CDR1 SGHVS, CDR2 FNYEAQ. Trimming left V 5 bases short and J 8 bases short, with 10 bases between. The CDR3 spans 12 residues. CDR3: CASSPPGDTIYF. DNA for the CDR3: TGTGCCAGCAGCCCTCCGGGGGACACCATATATTTT.

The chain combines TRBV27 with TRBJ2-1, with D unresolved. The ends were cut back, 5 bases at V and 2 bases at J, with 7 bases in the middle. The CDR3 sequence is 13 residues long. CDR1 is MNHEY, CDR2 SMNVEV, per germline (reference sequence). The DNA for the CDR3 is TGTGCCAGCAGTCTTCACCCCTACAATGAGCAGTTCTTC. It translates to CASSLHPYNEQFF.

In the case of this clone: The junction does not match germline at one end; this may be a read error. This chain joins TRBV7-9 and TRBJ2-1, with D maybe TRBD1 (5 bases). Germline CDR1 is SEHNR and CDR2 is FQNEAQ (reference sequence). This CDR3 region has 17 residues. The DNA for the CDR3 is TGTGCCAGCATCTTAGCTCGTCTCCAGGGATTAGACAATGAGCAGTTCTTC. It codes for CASILARLQGLDNEQFF.

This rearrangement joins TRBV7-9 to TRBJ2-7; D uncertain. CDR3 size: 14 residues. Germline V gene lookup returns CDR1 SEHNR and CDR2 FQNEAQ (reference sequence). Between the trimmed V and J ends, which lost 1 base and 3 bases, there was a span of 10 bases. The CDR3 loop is CASSLGNSYYEQYF. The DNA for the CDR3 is TGTGCCAGCAGCTTAGGGAACAGCTACTACGAGCAGTACTTC.

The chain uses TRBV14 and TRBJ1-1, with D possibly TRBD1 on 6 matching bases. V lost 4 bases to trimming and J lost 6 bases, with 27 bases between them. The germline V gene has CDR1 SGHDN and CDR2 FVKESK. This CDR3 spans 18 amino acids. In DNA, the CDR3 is TGTGCCAGCAGCCCCACCGGGGTTGCTACCCCACAGGGCGCTGAAGCTTTCTTT. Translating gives CASSPTGVATPQGAEAFF.

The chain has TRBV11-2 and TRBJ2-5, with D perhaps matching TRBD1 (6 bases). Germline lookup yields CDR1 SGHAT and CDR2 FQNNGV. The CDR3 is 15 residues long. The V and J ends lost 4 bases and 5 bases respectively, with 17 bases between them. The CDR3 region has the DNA TGTGCCAGCAGCTCGTCAGGGGTCTCGGGGGAGACCCAGTACTTC. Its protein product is CASSSSGVSGETQYF.

CDR3 DNA: TGTGCCAGCAGCAGCGGACTAGCGGGAGGCTCCTACAATGAGCAGTTCTTC. Amino acids: CASSSGLAGGSYNEQFF. The V and J genes are TRBV7-9 and TRBJ2-1, with 14 bases matching TRBD2. The CDR3 has 17 amino acids. Unmatched junction bases numbered 3, after V lost 5 bases and J lost 0 bases. Germline values: CDR1 SEHNR, CDR2 FQNEAQ (reference sequence).

CDR3: CASRAKRQGSYEQYF. The CDR3 DNA reads TGTGCCAGCAGGGCAAAGAGGCAGGGGTCCTACGAGCAGTACTTC. This chain connects TRBV28 to TRBJ2-7; TRBD1 might be the D (6 bases). Per germline, CDR1 MDHEN and CDR2 SYDVKM. The length of the CDR3 is 15 residues. V lost 6 bases to trimming and J lost 1 base, with 16 bases between them.

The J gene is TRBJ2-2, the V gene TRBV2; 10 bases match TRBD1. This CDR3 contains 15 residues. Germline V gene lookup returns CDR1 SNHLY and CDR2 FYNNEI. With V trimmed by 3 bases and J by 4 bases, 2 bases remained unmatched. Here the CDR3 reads CASSEGTGVTGELFF. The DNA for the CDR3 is TGTGCCAGCAGTGAGGGGACAGGGGTCACCGGGGAGCTGTTTTTT.

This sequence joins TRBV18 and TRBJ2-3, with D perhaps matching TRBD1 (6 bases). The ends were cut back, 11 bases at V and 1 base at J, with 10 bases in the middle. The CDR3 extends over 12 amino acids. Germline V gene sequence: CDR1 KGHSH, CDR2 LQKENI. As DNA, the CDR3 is TGTGCCGGTGCAGGGGGCACAGATACGCAGTATTTT. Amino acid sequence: CAGAGGTDTQYF.

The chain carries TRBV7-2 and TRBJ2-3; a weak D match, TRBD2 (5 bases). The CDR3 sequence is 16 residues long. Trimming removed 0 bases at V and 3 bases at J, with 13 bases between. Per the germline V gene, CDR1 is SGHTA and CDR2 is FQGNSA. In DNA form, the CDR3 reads TGTGCCAGCAGCTTAGCGGGAGACTGGTTGACAGATACGCAGTATTTT. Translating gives CASSLAGDWLTDTQYF.

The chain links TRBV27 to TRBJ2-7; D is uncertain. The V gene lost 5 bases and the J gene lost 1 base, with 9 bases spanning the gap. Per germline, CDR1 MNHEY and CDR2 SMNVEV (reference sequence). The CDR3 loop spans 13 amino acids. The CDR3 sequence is CASSRISSYEQYF. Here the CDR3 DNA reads TGTGCCAGCAGTCGAATCTCGTCCTACGAGCAGTACTTC.

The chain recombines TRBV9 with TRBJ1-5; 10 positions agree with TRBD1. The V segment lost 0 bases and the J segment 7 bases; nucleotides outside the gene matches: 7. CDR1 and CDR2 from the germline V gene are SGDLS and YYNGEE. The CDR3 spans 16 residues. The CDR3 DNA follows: TGTGCCAGCAGCGTAGTTCGAGACAGGGGGCGGCAGCCCCAGCATTTT. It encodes CASSVVRDRGRQPQHF.

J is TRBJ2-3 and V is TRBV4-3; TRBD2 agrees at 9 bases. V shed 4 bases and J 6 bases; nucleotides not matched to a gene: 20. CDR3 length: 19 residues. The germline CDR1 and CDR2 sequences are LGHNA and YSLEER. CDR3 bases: TGCGCCAGCAGCCCAGGGCCCGGCGGGAGGGCCCAGGTTCTTGATACGCAGTATTTT. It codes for CASSPGPGGRAQVLDTQYF.

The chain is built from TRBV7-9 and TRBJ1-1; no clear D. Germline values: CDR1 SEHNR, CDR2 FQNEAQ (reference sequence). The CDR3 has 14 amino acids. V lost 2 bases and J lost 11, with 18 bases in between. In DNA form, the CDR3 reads TGTGCCAGCAGCTTAAGTAAGGGTGATAACGGTGCTTTCTTT. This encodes CASSLSKGDNGAFF.

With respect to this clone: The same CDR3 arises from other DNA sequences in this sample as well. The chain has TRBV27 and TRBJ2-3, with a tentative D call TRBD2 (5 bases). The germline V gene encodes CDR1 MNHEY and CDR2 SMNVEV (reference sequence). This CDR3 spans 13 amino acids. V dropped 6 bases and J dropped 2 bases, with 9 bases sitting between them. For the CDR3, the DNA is TGTGCCAGCAGGTCCGGGGTCACAGATACGCAGTATTTT. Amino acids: CASRSGVTDTQYF.

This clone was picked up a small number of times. CDR3 coding DNA: TGCGCCAGCAGCTTGCTAGCGGGAGTTTACAATGAGCAGTTCTTC. The encoded protein is CASSLLAGVYNEQFF. The chain couples TRBV5-1 to TRBJ2-1; 10 bases match TRBD2. The CDR3 spans 15 residues. V was clipped by 1 base and J by 4 bases; unmatched bases: 2. Germline V gene sequence: CDR1 SGHRS, CDR2 YFSETQ.

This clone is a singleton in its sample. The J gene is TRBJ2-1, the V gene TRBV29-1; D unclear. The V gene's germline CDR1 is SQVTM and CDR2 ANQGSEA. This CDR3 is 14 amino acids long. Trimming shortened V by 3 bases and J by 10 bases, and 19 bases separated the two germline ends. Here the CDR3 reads CSVDYLKSMEEQFF. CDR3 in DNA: TGCAGCGTTGATTATCTAAAGTCGATGGAAGAGCAGTTCTTC.

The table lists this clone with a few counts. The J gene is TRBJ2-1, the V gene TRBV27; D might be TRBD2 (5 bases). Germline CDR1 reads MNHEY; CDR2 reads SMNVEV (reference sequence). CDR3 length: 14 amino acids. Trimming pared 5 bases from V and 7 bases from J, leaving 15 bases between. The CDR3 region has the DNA TGTGCCAGCAGTCCCGGACTCTCCCTAAATGAGCAGTTCTTC. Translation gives CASSPGLSLNEQFF.

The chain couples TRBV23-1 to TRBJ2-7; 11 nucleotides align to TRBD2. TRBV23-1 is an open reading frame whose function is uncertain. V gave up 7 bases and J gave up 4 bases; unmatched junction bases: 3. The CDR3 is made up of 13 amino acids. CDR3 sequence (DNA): TGCGCCAGCAATAGCGGGAGGGCTTACGAGCAGTACTTC. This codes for CASNSGRAYEQYF.

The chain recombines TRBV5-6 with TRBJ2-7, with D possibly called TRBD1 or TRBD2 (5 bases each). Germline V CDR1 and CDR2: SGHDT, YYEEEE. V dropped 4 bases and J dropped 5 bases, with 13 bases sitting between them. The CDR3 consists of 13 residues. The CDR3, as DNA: TGTGCCAGCAGCCCTTGGGGGAAGAACGAGCAGTACTTC. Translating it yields CASSPWGKNEQYF.

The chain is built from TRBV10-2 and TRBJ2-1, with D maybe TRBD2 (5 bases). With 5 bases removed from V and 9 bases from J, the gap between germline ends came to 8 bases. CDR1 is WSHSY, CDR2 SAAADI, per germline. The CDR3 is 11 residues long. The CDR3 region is CASSLAREQFF. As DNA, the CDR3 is TGCGCCAGCAGTCTAGCTCGTGAGCAGTTCTTC.

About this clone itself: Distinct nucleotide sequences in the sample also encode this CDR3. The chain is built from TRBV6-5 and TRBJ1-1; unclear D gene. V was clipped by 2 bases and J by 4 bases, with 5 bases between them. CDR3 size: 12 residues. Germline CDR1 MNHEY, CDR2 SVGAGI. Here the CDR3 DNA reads TGTGCCAGCAGTTACGGTGGCACTGAAGCTTTCTTT. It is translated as CASSYGGTEAFF.

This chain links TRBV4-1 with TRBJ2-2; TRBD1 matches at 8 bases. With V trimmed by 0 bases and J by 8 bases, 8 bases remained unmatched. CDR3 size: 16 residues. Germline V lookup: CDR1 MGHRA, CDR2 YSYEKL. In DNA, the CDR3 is TGCGCCAGCAGCCAAGATCTTGCAGGGGGCGTTGGGGAGCTGTTTTTT. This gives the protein CASSQDLAGGVGELFF.

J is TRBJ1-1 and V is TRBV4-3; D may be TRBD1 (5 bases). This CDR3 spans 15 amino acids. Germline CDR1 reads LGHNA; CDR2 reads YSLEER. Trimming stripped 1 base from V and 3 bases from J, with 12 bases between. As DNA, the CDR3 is TGCGCCAGCAGCCAAGCCTTGGGGGGATACACTGAAGCTTTCTTT. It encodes CASSQALGGYTEAFF.

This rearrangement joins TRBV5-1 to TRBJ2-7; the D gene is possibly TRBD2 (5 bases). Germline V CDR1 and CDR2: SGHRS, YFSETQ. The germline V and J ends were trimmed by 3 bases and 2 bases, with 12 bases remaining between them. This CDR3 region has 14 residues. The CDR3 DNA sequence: TGCGCCAGCAGCTCGGGGTCCGGCCCCTACGAGCAGTACTTC. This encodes CASSSGSGPYEQYF.